These 14 T cell receptor beta chains came from one sample sequenced in a study of regulatory T cells in long-lasting Graves disease. The time point was: persistent/refractory GD, antithyroid drugs over 5 years with positive TRAb. TCR sequences were obtained from RNA taken from PBMCs. Building the TCR beta libraries relied on iRepertoire HTBI primers, and CDR3 regions underwent Arm-PCR. Via MiXCR, TCRdb re-called the multiplex PCR reads, giving one row per CDR3 protein. Here the sample spans a few hundred thousand distinct CDR3 sequences, roughly 23% being singletons. The starting material was peripheral blood mononuclear cells (PBMCs), obtained when the disease was refractory, from a patient treated with antithyroid drugs. These receptors all stem from a female donor with Graves disease.

This clonotype was detected many times. This chain uses TRBV19 with TRBJ1-4; unclear D gene. CDR3 length equals 15 residues. Germline CDR1 reads LNHDA; CDR2 reads SQIVND (reference sequence). V lost 7 bases, J lost 2 bases, and 14 bases lay in between. The CDR3 protein is CASNGEAATNEKLFF. The CDR3 DNA sequence: TGTGCCAGTAACGGTGAGGCAGCGACTAATGAAAAACTGTTTTTT.

This clonotype was observed at least ten times. The chain employs TRBV28 and TRBJ1-1, with unresolved D. The ends were cut back, 5 bases at V and 0 bases at J, with 7 bases in the middle. The germline V gene has CDR1 MDHEN and CDR2 SYDVKM. This CDR3 region has 13 residues. CDR3 amino acids: CASSPDMNTEAFF. The CDR3 nucleotides are TGTGCCAGCAGTCCAGACATGAACACTGAAGCTTTCTTT.

This clonotype was seen a few times. The chain joins TRBV19 to TRBJ1-1; TRBD1 might be the D (6 bases). Germline CDR1 is LNHDA and CDR2 is SQIVND (reference sequence). CDR3 length: 15 amino acids. Trimming pared 8 bases from V and 0 bases from J, leaving 16 bases between. The DNA for the CDR3 is TGTGCCAGTTTGAGGGGGGGGGCCATGAACACTGAAGCTTTCTTT. Translated: CASLRGGAMNTEAFF.

This clonotype was counted ten times or more. CDR3 sequence (DNA): TGTGCCAGCAGTACCAGGACAGGGGGCGAGGAGACCCAGTACTTC. Amino acid sequence: CASSTRTGGEETQYF. The chain uses TRBV27 and TRBJ2-5; 11 bases align to TRBD1. With V trimmed by 5 bases and J by 5 bases, 7 bases remained unmatched. Germline values: CDR1 MNHEY, CDR2 SMNVEV (reference sequence). This CDR3 comprises 15 residues.

This clonotype was detected a few times. The chain carries TRBV20-1 and TRBJ1-5; D is ambiguous. Germline lookup yields CDR1 DFQATT and CDR2 SNEGSKA (reference sequence). The CDR3 spans 14 residues. Deletions cut 3 bases from V and 3 bases from J, with 12 bases between. The CDR3 loop reads CSARSGIDNQPQHF. The CDR3 DNA reads as TGCAGTGCTAGGTCTGGGATCGACAATCAGCCCCAGCATTTT.

The chain recombines TRBV7-8 with TRBJ2-2, with 10 bases that match TRBD2. The germline CDR1 and CDR2 sequences are SGHVS and FQNEAQ. Germline trimming cut 1 base from V and 6 bases from J; bases unmatched to any gene: 11. This CDR3 has 18 amino acids. CDR3: CASSLGRASGRPPGELFF. The CDR3 DNA reads as TGTGCCAGCAGCTTAGGGCGGGCTAGCGGGAGACCCCCCGGGGAGCTGTTTTTT.

This clonotype was observed a few times. This chain connects TRBV10-3 to TRBJ2-4, with D possibly TRBD2 on 6 matching bases. The V end lost 4 bases, the J end lost 6 bases, and 10 bases lay between the germline ends. This CDR3 comprises 13 residues. Germline CDR1 is ENHRY and CDR2 is SYGVKD. CDR3 DNA sequence: TGTGCCATCAGTGGGGACGGGGGAAACATTCAGTACTTC. Protein: CAISGDGGNIQYF.

This rearrangement joins TRBV13 to TRBJ2-5, with 9 nucleotides matching TRBD2. J gave up 0 bases and V 2 bases, and 4 bases lay outside the gene matches. The length of the CDR3 is 16 residues. Germline V CDR1 and CDR2: PRHDT, FYEKMQ (reference sequence). CDR3 sequence reads: CASSLFGTSYQETQYF. In nucleotides, the CDR3 is TGTGCCAGCAGCTTATTCGGGACTAGCTACCAAGAGACCCAGTACTTC.

This clonotype was seen at least ten times. V is TRBV20-1 and J is TRBJ2-2; D remains unclear. This CDR3 is 15 amino acids long. CDR1 and CDR2 (germline): DFQATT, SNEGSKA (reference sequence). V was clipped by 6 bases and J by 4 bases, with 18 bases between them. For the CDR3, the DNA is TGCAGTGCATCTTCCCCCGCAGCCGGCACCGGGGAGCTGTTTTTT. This translates into CSASSPAAGTGELFF.

This clonotype was seen repeatedly, ten times or more. The chain has TRBV13 and TRBJ2-5, with D maybe TRBD2 (6 bases). The CDR3 sequence is 13 residues long. The germline V gene encodes CDR1 PRHDT and CDR2 FYEKMQ (reference sequence). Trimming left V 8 bases short and J 6 bases short, with 16 bases between. The CDR3 DNA reads TGTGCCAGCTCACTCGGGAGTCTAAAGACCCAGTACTTC. Protein product: CASSLGSLKTQYF.

The V call is TRBV5-1, the J call TRBJ1-1; TRBD1 matches at 9 bases. After removal of 3 bases from V and 0 bases from J, the junction contained 6 bases not matched to a gene. The germline V gene encodes CDR1 SGHRS and CDR2 YFSETQ. The CDR3 sequence is 16 residues long. The DNA for the CDR3 is TGCGCCAGCAGCTCCGACAGGGGGGGCATGAACACTGAAGCTTTCTTT. Residues: CASSSDRGGMNTEAFF.

This clonotype was seen a handful of times. This rearrangement joins TRBV5-5 to TRBJ2-7; D possibly corresponds to TRBD1 (6 bases). CDR1 is SGHKS, CDR2 YYEKEE, per germline (reference sequence). This CDR3 has 17 residues. V gave up 3 bases and J gave up 7 bases, with 26 bases separating them. The CDR3 protein is CASSSPAGDRSSNEQYF. The CDR3 DNA reads as TGTGCCAGCAGCTCTCCCGCCGGCGACAGGTCTTCTAATGAGCAGTACTTC.

Points on this clonotype: A much larger clone differs by one base, so this may be a read error. The rearrangement uses TRBV7-8 and TRBJ2-2, with 9 bases fitting TRBD2. Germline V gene data show CDR1 as SGHVS and CDR2 as FQNEAQ. CDR3 length equals 15 residues. The CDR3 coding sequence is TGTGCCAGCAGCCGCTGGACTAGCGACACCGGGGAGCTGTCTTTT. Translation gives CASSRWTSDTGELSF. Full variable domain (missing parts from reference TRBV7-8 and TRBJ2-2): GAGVSQSPRYKVAKRGQDVALRCDPISGHVSLFWYQQALGQGPEFLTYFQNEAQLDKSGLPSDRFFAERPEGSVSTLKIQRTQQEDSAVYLCASSRWTSDTGELSFGEGSRLTVL.

This chain uses TRBV28 with TRBJ2-7; TRBD2 matches at 10 bases. Germline V gene data show CDR1 as MDHEN and CDR2 as SYDVKM. V trimming: 5 bases; J trimming: 3 bases; junction bases outside the gene matches: 10. This CDR3 contains 16 residues. As DNA, the CDR3 is TGTGCCAGCAGTCTCCTCACTAGCGGGGTATACTACGAGCAGTACTTC. Protein sequence: CASSLLTSGVYYEQYF.